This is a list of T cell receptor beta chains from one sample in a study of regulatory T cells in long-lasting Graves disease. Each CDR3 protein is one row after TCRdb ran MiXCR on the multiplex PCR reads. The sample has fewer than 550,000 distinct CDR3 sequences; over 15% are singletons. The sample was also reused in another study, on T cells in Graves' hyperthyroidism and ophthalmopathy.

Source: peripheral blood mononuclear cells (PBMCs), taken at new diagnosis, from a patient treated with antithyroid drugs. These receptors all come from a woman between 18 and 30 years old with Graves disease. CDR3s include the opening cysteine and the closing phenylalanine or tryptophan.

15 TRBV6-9 CASSYSSGRGLEQFF
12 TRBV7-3 CASSPDGYEQYF
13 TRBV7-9 CASSLARPGELFF
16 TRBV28 CASSLGGTGGTDTQYF
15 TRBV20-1 CSARPDRSISDTQYF
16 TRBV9 CASSVAGGTIGNEQFF
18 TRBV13 CASSLSSGRVGIYNEQFF
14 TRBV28 CASSVLAGPYEQYF
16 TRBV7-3 CASSLGTSGNADTQYF
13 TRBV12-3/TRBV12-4 CASSPTGTEVAFF
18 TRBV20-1 CSARDQTSGSAFYNEQFF
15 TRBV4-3 CASSQDGGGLYEQYF
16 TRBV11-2 CASSLAGTSGLYEQYF
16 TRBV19 CASSSSRDRLNEKLFF
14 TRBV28 CASSLPQGAREQFF
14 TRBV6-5 CASSYSTYGSGYTF
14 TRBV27 CASSPPTPSYEQYF
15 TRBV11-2 CASSMDRATTDTQYF
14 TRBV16 CASRPGGALNEQYF
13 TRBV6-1 CAYRDQGAGELFF
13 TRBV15 CATSTPLGNEQYF
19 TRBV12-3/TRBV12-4 CASSLLQNNGRANQNIQYF
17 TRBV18 CASSRLNIRATNEKLFF
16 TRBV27 CASSYSNRGTYNEQFF
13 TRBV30 CAWSVPPGVTQYF
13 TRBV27 CASRTGGQYGYTF
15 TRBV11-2 CASSLSQGAYEKLFF
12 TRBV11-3 CATGQQNTKAFF
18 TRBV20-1 CSAAGTSGRAVYSDTQYF
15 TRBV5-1 CASRQQGSRSYGYTF
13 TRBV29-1 CSLFRGQGNEQLF
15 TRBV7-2 CASTISVQGAYEQYF
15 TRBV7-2 CASSRQGVYYNEQFF
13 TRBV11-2 CASIQSGRDEQFF
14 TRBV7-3 CASSFGGSDNEQFF
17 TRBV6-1 CASSQGLAVSSYNEQFF
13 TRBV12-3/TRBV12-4 CASRPPGNTEAFF
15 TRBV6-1 CASSGTSGTAGELFF